This TCR beta chain emerged from a study of PD-L1 blockade in urothelial cancer. The templates were synthetic TCR analogs, and they were spiked into each PCR. Produced via immunoSEQ multiplex PCR; TCRdb's table is partial and in-frame only. In the table there are about 110,000 clones, around 82% of which are singletons. J gave up 8 bases and V 7 bases, and 6 bases lay outside the gene matches. The CDR3 is made up of 13 amino acids. Germline V gene sequence: CDR1 SQVTM, CDR2 ANQGSEA. Each patient supplied 1 to 8 pretreatment and on-treatment samples. The chain employs TRBV29-1 and TRBJ1-6; the match to TRBD1 covers 9 bases. The receptor comes from a man in his fifties with urothelial cancer. The material was PBMCs, obtained around atezolizumab (anti-PD-L1) treatment. The chain's CDR3 is CSAGTGRDSPLHF. The CDR3 nucleotides are TGCAGCGCAGGGACAGGGCGGGATTCACCCCTCCACTTT.